This is a list of T cell receptor beta chains from one sample in a study of OX40 agonist ivuxolimab in advanced cancers. The protocol was immunoSEQ multiplex PCR, while the TCRdb copy is restricted to in-frame clones and leaves out a portion. The sample records 50,000 to 65,000 clones, 89% being singletons. Sequencing used CD4+ or CD8+ T cells sorted from blood, obtained in a trial of the OX40 agonist ivuxolimab. The source is an adult with an advanced solid tumor such as melanoma, head and neck, liver or kidney cancer. CDR3s leave out the opening cysteine and the closing phenylalanine or tryptophan. D genes are given only for firm matches.

D gene	V gene	J gene	CDR3 protein
TRBD1	TRBV30	TRBJ1-1	AWSGDRGPEAF
TRBD2	TRBV7-3	TRBJ2-1	ASSFGLAGSAQF
.	TRBV13	TRBJ2-7	ASSLQGNEQY
.	TRBV25-1	TRBJ2-1	ATPGGQPYNEQF
.	TRBV30	TRBJ2-7	AWSTAGTYEQY
TRBD2	TRBV5-1	TRBJ2-7	ASSLWPGTSGYSYEQY
.	TRBV7-3	TRBJ2-1	ASSLGTSSYNEQF
.	TRBV2	TRBJ2-7	ASRGYEQY
.	TRBV6-1	TRBJ2-2	ASSEREHGELF
TRBD1	TRBV6-5	TRBJ1-3	ASSAGTGFLNTIY
TRBD2	TRBV19	TRBJ2-7	ASSIFGGSLWDEQY
TRBD1	TRBV27	TRBJ2-7	ASSSQDRGNEQY
.	TRBV5-4	TRBJ2-7	ASSLDRGDFYEQY
.	TRBV19	TRBJ1-5	ASNSRGLGNQPQH
.	TRBV7-9	TRBJ1-2	ASSPQEGRGGYT
TRBD1	TRBV7-3	TRBJ1-5	ASSLAQGPSQPQH
TRBD2	TRBV14	TRBJ2-7	ATRASGSYEQY
.	TRBV27	TRBJ2-1	ASSLTGADNEQF
TRBD1	TRBV5-4	TRBJ2-1	ASSPRTGDEQF
.	TRBV7-3	TRBJ2-2	ASSSTYTGELF
.	TRBV2	TRBJ1-1	ASSEPKMNTEAF
TRBD1	TRBV9	TRBJ1-1	ASSQGQGSTEAF
.	TRBV9	TRBJ2-2	ASSVDLTGELF
.	TRBV6-6	TRBJ2-3	ASSRRMLDTQY
.	TRBV21-1	TRBJ2-1	ASTPGQGPYDSYNEQF
TRBD1	TRBV4-1	TRBJ1-1	ASSQHRGLSEAF
TRBD2	TRBV27	TRBJ2-4	ASSLSGGWDHIQY
.	TRBV19	TRBJ1-5	ASSMPGEGQPQH
.	TRBV19	TRBJ2-7	ASSSPGLNYEQY
.	TRBV30	TRBJ2-3	AWTGIVVGTQY
.	TRBV27	TRBJ1-1	ASSSHTEAF
TRBD2	TRBV7-3	TRBJ2-1	ASSLIGAGAYNEQF
.	TRBV21-1	TRBJ2-1	ASSPPPWAANNEQF
TRBD1	TRBV7-6	TRBJ2-7	ASSPRDRGYEQY
.	TRBV9	TRBJ1-4	ASSVDDSVINEKLF
.	TRBV4-1	TRBJ2-7	ASSPAAAGSGDEQY
.	TRBV19	TRBJ2-1	ASSIGLEGRITSSYNEQF
TRBD2	TRBV7-9	TRBJ2-5	ASSFLAGQETQY
.	TRBV9	TRBJ2-1	ASSVDGAGGEQF
.	TRBV5-1	TRBJ2-1	ASSLTGAYNEQF
.	TRBV2	TRBJ2-7	AVRERAYEQY